This entry lists 6 T cell receptor beta chains sequenced from one sample in a study of quantifying T cell responses using KT2 cells. Study overall: Reverse transcription used primers in the TCR alpha and beta constant regions.

A single-stranded UMI oligo with SP2 sequence was ligated to cDNA 3' ends. An equimolar mix of RC1.1 and RC1.2 primed the beta chain across TRBC1 and TRBC2. Using its own MiXCR run on the UMI-ligation and nested PCR reads, TCRdb lists one record per CDR3 protein. The data show 40,000 to 55,000 distinct CDR3 sequences, around 10% seen once. The sequencing sample was made of PBMCs spiked with cells of the T cell clone KT2. Receptors originate from a human donor.

The chain has TRBV11-2 and TRBJ2-5, with unresolved D. The CDR3 covers 13 residues. V was clipped by 1 base and J by 3 bases, with 6 bases between them. Germline CDR1 SGHAT, CDR2 FQNNGV. The CDR3 sequence: CASSLGRKETQYF. CDR3 nucleotides: TGTGCCAGCAGCTTAGGCAGAAAAGAGACCCAGTACTTC.

In this sample, this clonotype turned up a few times. The V call is TRBV20-1, the J call TRBJ2-5, with 7 bases lining up with TRBD2. The CDR3 contains 15 residues. V gave up 3 bases and J gave up 2 bases; unmatched junction bases: 9. CDR1 and CDR2 (germline): DFQATT, SNEGSKA (reference sequence). Written as DNA, the CDR3 is TGCAGTGCTAGTCGAGGGACTACCTGGCAAGAGACCCAGTACTTC. This codes for CSASRGTTWQETQYF.

Only a few counts were recorded for this clonotype. The J gene is TRBJ1-4, the V gene TRBV14; D gene ambiguous. The germline gives CDR1 SGHDN, CDR2 FVKESK. The V end lost 0 bases, the J end lost 6 bases, and 17 bases lay between the germline ends. This CDR3 is 17 amino acids long. The CDR3 spells CASSQDPVWGGDEKLFF. The CDR3 nucleotides are TGTGCCAGCAGCCAAGATCCGGTGTGGGGTGGAGATGAAAAACTGTTTTTT.

The V call is TRBV10-3, the J call TRBJ2-7; TRBD2 agrees at 10 bases. Germline CDR1 ENHRY, CDR2 SYGVKD. The CDR3 extends over 12 amino acids. Unmatched junction bases numbered 6, after V lost 10 bases and J lost 6 bases. CDR3 nucleotides: TGTGCCACCCTAGCGGGAGAGGGCGAGCAGTACTTC. The encoded protein is CATLAGEGEQYF.

The genes are TRBV7-9 and TRBJ2-1, with 9 nucleotides matching TRBD2. Germline assignment: CDR1 SEHNR and CDR2 FQNEAQ (reference sequence). Trimming removed 5 bases from V and 7 bases from J; junction bases left unmatched: 18. The CDR3 covers 18 residues. The CDR3 spells CASSPGLALRYGLNEQFF. The CDR3, as DNA: TGTGCCAGCAGCCCGGGACTAGCTCTTCGATACGGATTAAATGAGCAGTTCTTC. Full variable domain (remainder filled in from reference TRBV7-9 and TRBJ2-1): DTGVSQNPRHKITKRGQNVTFRCDPISEHNRLYWYRQTLGQGPEFLTYFQNEAQLEKSRLLSDRFSAERPKGSFSTLEIQRTEQGDSAMYLCASSPGLALRYGLNEQFFGPGTRLTVL.

The V call is TRBV29-1, the J call TRBJ2-1, with D hard to call. The length of the CDR3 is 14 residues. The V and J ends lost 3 bases and 8 bases respectively, with 17 bases between them. Germline V CDR1 and CDR2: SQVTM, ANQGSEA. The CDR3 sequence: CSVDSRLEIDEQFF. CDR3 coding DNA: TGCAGCGTTGACTCCAGACTGGAAATAGATGAGCAGTTCTTC.